The 24 T cell receptor beta chains given below trace back to one sample, sequenced in a study of shared clonotypes between healthy human individuals. Assay: immunoSEQ multiplex PCR; the TCRdb copy retains only in-frame clones and omits some. The data hold hundreds of thousands of clones, with roughly 98% observed a single time. As defined, naive CD8 cells were CD45RO-negative and positively selected for CCR7, with terminally differentiated effector memory CD45RA+ cells excluded. The specimen sequenced was naive CD8+ T cells sorted from blood. These receptors were collected from a man aged 25-45 years in good health.

The chain joins TRBV4-1 to TRBJ2-5; D possibly corresponds to TRBD2 (5 bases). The V end was cut by 3 bases, the J end by 2 bases, with 7 bases between. The CDR3 extends over 13 amino acids. Germline V lookup: CDR1 MGHRA, CDR2 YSYEKL. The CDR3 region is CASSQTTQETQYF. The CDR3 bases are TGCGCCAGCAGCCAGACTACACAAGAGACCCAGTACTTC.

This chain joins TRBV5-1 and TRBJ2-3; D unclear. The CDR3 runs to 15 residues. The germline CDR1 and CDR2 sequences are SGHRS and YFSETQ. V lost 4 bases and J lost 0, with 12 bases in between. CDR3 sequence: CASSPKETSTDTQYF. The CDR3 region has the DNA TGCGCCAGCAGCCCTAAAGAGACTAGCACAGATACGCAGTATTTT.

A single count supports this clone. J is TRBJ1-5 and V is TRBV5-6; TRBD1 matches 8 bases. Germline V CDR1 and CDR2: SGHDT, YYEEEE. The CDR3 sequence is 14 residues long. V trimming: 7 bases; J trimming: 9 bases; junction bases outside the gene matches: 12. Here the CDR3 DNA reads TGTGCCAGCCCGGACAGGGTACGAAAGAGGCCCCAGCATTTT. Protein: CASPDRVRKRPQHF.

This chain links TRBV6-5 with TRBJ1-2; D not resolved. Trimming removed 0 bases at V and 4 bases at J, with 9 bases between. CDR1 is MNHEY and CDR2 is SVGAGI in the germline V gene. CDR3 size: 14 residues. The DNA for the CDR3 is TGTGCCAGCAGTTACTCAGGTCCCGGCTATGGCTACACCTTC. This gives the protein CASSYSGPGYGYTF.

The rearrangement joins TRBV14 to TRBJ2-2; tentatively, D is TRBD2 (6 bases). Germline V lookup: CDR1 SGHDN, CDR2 FVKESK. V lost 3 bases and J lost 1, with 9 bases in between. The CDR3 length is 15 residues. The CDR3 sequence is CASSHFSGNTGELFF. In nucleotides, the CDR3 is TGTGCCAGCAGCCATTTTAGCGGGAACACCGGGGAGCTGTTTTTT.

The J gene is TRBJ2-7, the V gene TRBV5-1; 13 bases agree with TRBD2. The V gene end was trimmed by 0 bases and the J gene end by 2 bases; junction bases not matched to a gene: 2. This CDR3 has 16 residues. CDR1 is SGHRS, CDR2 YFSETQ, per germline. The CDR3 DNA is TGCGCCAGCAGCTTGGAAGGGACTAGCGGGACCTACGAGCAGTACTTC. Protein sequence: CASSLEGTSGTYEQYF.

Notes on this clone: Distinct nucleotide sequences in the sample also encode this CDR3. The chain joins TRBV7-9 to TRBJ2-1; D gene uncertain. Germline V lookup: CDR1 SEHNR, CDR2 FQNEAQ (reference sequence). This CDR3 spans 10 amino acids. Trimming left V 6 bases short and J 7 bases short, with 4 bases between. The CDR3 DNA reads as TGTGCCAGCAGTTCTAATGAGCAGTTCTTC. It specifies CASSSNEQFF. The full variable domain, in which reference TRBV7-9 and TRBJ2-1 provide the parts outside the CDR3, is DTGVSQNPRHKITKRGQNVTFRCDPISEHNRLYWYRQTLGQGPEFLTYFQNEAQLEKSRLLSDRFSAERPKGSFSTLEIQRTEQGDSAMYLCASSSNEQFFGPGTRLTVL.

This chain's CDR3 is CASSVASTGVNEQFF. The CDR3 DNA reads TGTGCCAGCAGTGTCGCCTCGACAGGGGTCAATGAGCAGTTCTTC. This rearrangement joins TRBV6-1 to TRBJ2-1; 8 bases agree with TRBD1. Losses at the gene ends were 4 bases for V and 6 bases for J; bases not matched to a gene: 8. Germline V lookup: CDR1 MNHNS, CDR2 SASEGT. This CDR3 has 15 residues.

The rearrangement links TRBV6-1 to TRBJ2-3; D not certain. The germline gives CDR1 MNHNS, CDR2 SASEGT. V shed 2 bases and J shed 0 bases, with 15 bases lying between them. The CDR3 totals 17 residues. The CDR3 loop reads CASSEPASAASTDTQYF. As DNA, the CDR3 is TGTGCCAGCAGTGAACCGGCCAGCGCTGCTAGCACAGATACGCAGTATTTT.

This clone appeared a single time. The chain recombines TRBV11-2 with TRBJ2-7; TRBD1 might be the D (5 bases). The CDR3 is 12 amino acids. Germline V lookup: CDR1 SGHAT, CDR2 FQNNGV. V was clipped by 5 bases and J by 7 bases, with 12 bases between them. CDR3 sequence reads: CASSHTGSEQYF. The CDR3 bases are TGTGCCAGCAGCCATACAGGATCTGAGCAGTACTTC.

This clone has a single count. This chain uses TRBV7-9 with TRBJ1-2, with TRBD1 identical over 12 bases. This CDR3 is 17 amino acids long. The J segment lost 5 bases and the V segment lost 6 bases, leaving 13 bases of the junction unmatched. Germline values: CDR1 SEHNR, CDR2 FQNEAQ (reference sequence). CDR3 DNA sequence: TGTGCCAGCAGTACGGGACAGGGGGCGCATGACATGTATGGCTACACCTTC. Encoded protein: CASSTGQGAHDMYGYTF.

This chain joins TRBV13 and TRBJ2-2; the D gene is possibly TRBD1 (5 bases). V lost 0 bases to trimming and J lost 2 bases, with 7 bases between them. The CDR3 totals 15 residues. From germline, CDR1 is PRHDT and CDR2 FYEKMQ (reference sequence). The CDR3 here is CASSLGTDNTGELFF. Written as DNA, the CDR3 is TGTGCCAGCAGCTTAGGGACAGACAACACCGGGGAGCTGTTTTTT.

CDR3 sequence reads: CASSLRGVVTGELFF. The CDR3 DNA follows: TGTGCCAGCAGCTTACGAGGGGTTGTCACCGGGGAGCTGTTTTTT. This chain links TRBV5-8 with TRBJ2-2; D is possibly TRBD1 or TRBD2 (5 bases each). Trimming cost V 2 bases and J 4 bases, with 12 bases left between them. Germline V gene lookup returns CDR1 SGHTS and CDR2 YDEGEE. The CDR3 sequence is 15 residues long.

The CDR3 loop is CASSFSGTGDEKLFF. In nucleotides, the CDR3 is TGTGCCAGCAGCTTTAGCGGGACAGGGGATGAAAAACTGTTTTTT. The rearrangement uses TRBV7-8 and TRBJ1-4, with 10 bases aligning to TRBD1. The CDR3 length is 15 residues. V dropped 3 bases and J dropped 6; count of bases not matched to a gene: 4. Per germline, CDR1 SGHVS and CDR2 FQNEAQ.

The chain links TRBV5-4 to TRBJ2-2; 10 nucleotides align to TRBD2. The CDR3 covers 15 residues. Germline CDR1 reads SGHNT; CDR2 reads YYREEE (reference sequence). The V and J ends lost 5 bases and 6 bases, in that order; junction bases with no gene match: 7. The CDR3 DNA sequence: TGTGCCAGCAGTTTAGCGGGAGGAGTTCCCGGGGAGCTGTTTTTT. Translation: CASSLAGGVPGELFF.

This chain uses TRBV19 with TRBJ2-1; the match to TRBD2 covers 7 bases. Trimming removed 1 base from V and 3 bases from J; junction bases left unmatched: 9. Germline V lookup: CDR1 LNHDA, CDR2 SQIVND (reference sequence). The CDR3 runs to 17 residues. CDR3 sequence (DNA): TGTGCCAGTAGTATAGTAGCGGCGGGAGTGGGCTACAATGAGCAGTTCTTC. It translates to CASSIVAAGVGYNEQFF.

The chain combines TRBV5-4 with TRBJ2-2; tentatively, D is TRBD1 (6 bases). Germline CDR1 reads SGHNT; CDR2 reads YYREEE (reference sequence). CDR3 length: 15 amino acids. With 4 bases removed from V and 7 bases from J, the gap between germline ends came to 17 bases. The CDR3 nucleotides read TGTGCCAGCAGCCTGAGTCCAGGGGAGAGCGGGGAGCTGTTTTTT. Translation gives CASSLSPGESGELFF.

V and J are TRBV4-1 and TRBJ1-1; 8 bases are a match to TRBD1. CDR1 is MGHRA and CDR2 is YSYEKL in the germline V gene. Germline trimming cut 1 base from V and 3 bases from J; bases unmatched to any gene: 1. CDR3 length: 14 residues. The CDR3 here is CASSQGQGYTEAFF. The CDR3 coding sequence is TGCGCCAGCAGCCAAGGACAGGGGTACACTGAAGCTTTCTTT.

Comments on this clone: Other DNA sequences within the sample encode an identical CDR3. The V and J genes are TRBV6-5 and TRBJ2-1, with D tentatively TRBD2 (5 bases). The V end lost 2 bases, the J end lost 7 bases, and 9 bases lay between the germline ends. Germline CDR1 reads MNHEY; CDR2 reads SVGAGI. This CDR3 has 13 amino acids. CDR3 residues: CASSYLGGNEQFF. CDR3 coding DNA: TGTGCCAGCAGTTACCTCGGAGGAAATGAGCAGTTCTTC.

This clone has just one count. The chain links TRBV15 to TRBJ2-1; 7 bases are shared with TRBD2. CDR3 length: 14 amino acids. Per the germline V gene, CDR1 is LNHNV and CDR2 is YYDKDF (reference sequence). The V segment lost 1 base and the J segment 7 bases; nucleotides outside the gene matches: 4. The CDR3 loop reads CATSRAGAGNEQFF. CDR3 in DNA: TGTGCCACCAGCAGAGCGGGAGCGGGGAATGAGCAGTTCTTC.

The V call is TRBV19, the J call TRBJ2-2; D is possibly TRBD2 (6 bases). The germline CDR1 and CDR2 sequences are LNHDA and SQIVND (reference sequence). The CDR3 extends over 18 amino acids. Trimming removed 3 bases from V and 5 bases from J, with 22 bases in between. CDR3: CASSISVGAPSGTGELFF. The CDR3 DNA is TGTGCCAGTAGTATTTCCGTCGGTGCCCCCAGCGGGACCGGGGAGCTGTTTTTT. Complete variable domain (other parts from reference TRBV19 and TRBJ2-2): DGGITQSPKYLFRKEGQNVTLSCEQNLNHDAMYWYRQDPGQGLRLIYYSQIVNDFQKGDIAEGYSVSREKKESFPLTVTSAQKNPTAFYLCASSISVGAPSGTGELFFGEGSRLTVL.

The chain couples TRBV21-1 to TRBJ1-2; TRBD1 reflects the table's D call only, with no check against the DNA. TRBV21-1 represents a pseudogene. The CDR3 totals 15 residues. The CDR3 coding sequence is TGTGCCAGCAGCTCCCGGGACAGGGAACGAAATGGCTACACCTTC. It specifies CASSSRDRERNGYTF.

The chain has TRBV7-9 and TRBJ2-1, with D possibly matching TRBD2 (5 bases). The ends were cut back, 2 bases at V and 5 bases at J, with 13 bases in the middle. Germline-derived CDR1 and CDR2 are SEHNR and FQNEAQ (reference sequence). The CDR3 has 15 residues. CDR3 region: CASSLSGLPHNEQFF. Here the CDR3 DNA reads TGTGCCAGCAGCTTATCAGGACTCCCGCACAATGAGCAGTTCTTC.

The chain carries TRBV11-2 and TRBJ2-7; D unclear. The CDR3 length is 12 residues. V was pared by 4 bases and J by 2 bases, with 6 bases between. CDR1 and CDR2 from the germline V gene are SGHAT and FQNNGV. The CDR3 DNA reads TGTGCCAGCAGCTCACTTACCTACGAGCAGTACTTC. It specifies CASSSLTYEQYF.